The TCR beta chain described here comes from a study of T cells in Graves' hyperthyroidism and ophthalmopathy. For this clonotype: Its antigen is undetermined.

Patients were excluded because of uncontrolled infection, other autoimmune disease, pregnancy or lactation. Study-wide results and limits: The model identified upcoming ophthalmopathy a median 6.5 months ahead of onset.

Amplified TCR beta CDR3 regions came from RNA transcripts. HTBI primers were the set used in a first-round RT-PCR of the TCR CDR3. MiXCR was run by TCRdb on the multiplex PCR reads, yielding one entry per CDR3 protein. This sample has approximately 430,000 distinct CDR3 sequences, with 14% to 15% found just once. Sequencing was carried out using blood. The sequence derives from a man between 18 and 29 years old with Graves' ophthalmopathy.

The CDR3 reads CSARGSSGRANEQYF. The CDR3 DNA reads as TGCAGTGCTAGAGGAAGTAGCGGGCGGGCCAATGAGCAGTACTTC. The rearrangement links TRBV20-1 to TRBJ2-1, with 7 bases aligning to TRBD2. The better agreement between TRBJ2-7 and the DNA end casts doubt on the J call. The CDR3 extends over 15 amino acids. Germline CDR1 and CDR2: DFQATT and SNEGSKA (reference sequence).